One and the same sample provided the 29 T cell receptor beta chains below, sequenced in a study of blood T cells in healthy people across ages. Sample-barcoded 5' priming and a J-beta primer mix drove a second PCR of 7 to 11 cycles. In TCRdb, the 5' RACE reads were re-called with MiXCR into one record per CDR3 protein. The sample lists 780,000 or so distinct CDR3 sequences, about 56% occurring once. Source material: blood. These TCRs come from a man aged 35-49 years in good health.

The chain links TRBV20-1 to TRBJ2-4; TRBD1 matches 9 bases. This CDR3 region has 16 residues. J gave up 0 bases and V 1 base, and 4 bases lay outside the gene matches. Germline values: CDR1 DFQATT, CDR2 SNEGSKA (reference sequence). CDR3 amino acids: CSARVGQGRAKNIQYF. The CDR3 DNA follows: TGCAGTGCTAGAGTCGGACAGGGGAGAGCCAAAAACATTCAGTACTTC.

This rearrangement joins TRBV6-2 or TRBV6-3 to TRBJ2-7; TRBD1 aligns across 7 bases. Per the germline V gene, CDR1 is MNHEY and CDR2 is SVGEGT. V lost 6 bases and J lost 3; bases outside the gene matches: 5. The length of the CDR3 is 13 residues. CDR3 nucleotides: TGTGCCAGCAGGCGGACAGGAAACTACGAGCAGTACTTC. It translates to CASRRTGNYEQYF.

V gene TRBV11-3 combines with J gene TRBJ2-7, with 7 bases that match TRBD2. The J call is doubtful: the DNA matches TRBJ2-5 better. From germline, CDR1 is SGHNT and CDR2 YENEEA. The CDR3 extends over 17 amino acids. The CDR3 DNA is TGTGCCAGCAGCCGATCCAACCCAGCTAGCGGCGAAGAGACCCAGTACTTC. Translation: CASSRSNPASGEETQYF.

The CDR3 DNA is TGTGCCAGCAGCCTGTTATCAGGGTCGGCTGAAGCTTTCTTT. It translates to CASSLLSGSAEAFF. The V gene is TRBV3-1, the J gene TRBJ1-1; D is possibly TRBD1 (5 bases). CDR1 and CDR2 (germline): LGHDT, YNNKEL (reference sequence). This CDR3 spans 14 amino acids. V lost 4 bases to trimming and J lost 6 bases, with 15 bases between them.

This clonotype was counted a single time. The chain links TRBV20-1 to TRBJ2-1; D ambiguous. The ends were cut back, 0 bases at V and 0 bases at J, with 12 bases in the middle. CDR3 size: 16 residues. Germline V lookup: CDR1 DFQATT, CDR2 SNEGSKA (reference sequence). CDR3 protein: CSARDGSRSSYNEQFF. The DNA for the CDR3 is TGCAGTGCTAGAGACGGAAGCAGGAGCTCCTACAATGAGCAGTTCTTC.

The chain is built from TRBV28 and TRBJ2-5, with D uncertain. The CDR3 length is 13 residues. Looked up from germline, CDR1 is MDHEN and CDR2 is SYDVKM. The V end lost 6 bases, the J end lost 5 bases, and 13 bases lay between the germline ends. The CDR3 sequence is CASSQSQRETQYF. The DNA of the CDR3 is TGTGCCAGCAGCCAAAGTCAGAGGGAGACCCAGTACTTC.

The V and J genes are TRBV28 and TRBJ1-2; maybe TRBD1 (6 bases). The V end was cut by 4 bases, the J end by 1 base, with 13 bases between. This CDR3 is built from 15 residues. CDR1 and CDR2 from the germline V gene are MDHEN and SYDVKM. CDR3 loop: CASSSTRGLNYGYTF. CDR3 in DNA: TGTGCCAGCAGTTCGACCAGGGGCCTTAACTATGGCTACACCTTC.

This clonotype was counted a few times. This sequence joins TRBV7-2 and TRBJ2-7; the D gene is possibly TRBD2 (5 bases). The germline V gene has CDR1 SGHTA and CDR2 FQGNSA. V lost 2 bases to trimming and J lost 7 bases, with 12 bases between them. The CDR3 runs to 13 residues. CDR3 region: CASSLQRFGEQYF. DNA for the CDR3: TGTGCCAGCAGCTTACAGCGGTTCGGGGAGCAGTACTTC. The entire variable domain, with the rest obtained from reference TRBV7-2 and TRBJ2-7, is as follows: GAGVSQSPSNKVTEKGKDVELRCDPISGHTALYWYRQSLGQGLEFLIYFQGNSAPDKSGLPSDRFSAERTGGSVSTLTIQRTQQEDSAVYLCASSLQRFGEQYFGPGTRLTVT.

The chain couples TRBV20-1 to TRBJ2-4; D assignment may be TRBD1 or TRBD2 (5 bases each). Trimming took 3 bases from V and 8 from J, leaving 20 bases between them. CDR3 length: 15 residues. In germline, CDR1 is DFQATT, CDR2 SNEGSKA (reference sequence). The CDR3 spells CSARDTRTPGDIQYF. The CDR3 coding sequence is TGCAGTGCTAGGGACACTAGGACACCCGGAGACATTCAGTACTTC.

The gene calls are TRBV27 and TRBJ1-2; D perhaps matches TRBD1 (6 bases). V dropped 6 bases and J dropped 8 bases, with 22 bases sitting between them. The CDR3 is made up of 15 amino acids. Germline assignment: CDR1 MNHEY and CDR2 SMNVEV (reference sequence). The DNA for the CDR3 is TGTGCCAGCAGCGCCGCGGGGCAGGGGTTAGTGGGCTACACCTTC. Translating gives CASSAAGQGLVGYTF.

This chain uses TRBV5-6 with TRBJ2-1; 12 positions match TRBD2. Germline assignment: CDR1 SGHDT and CDR2 YYEEEE. With 4 bases clipped from V and 7 bases from J, the junction kept 6 bases outside the gene matches. This CDR3 contains 15 residues. The DNA of the CDR3 is TGTGCCAGCAGCAGGACTAGCGGGACCGCTAATGAGCAGTTCTTC. Translation: CASSRTSGTANEQFF. Combining the CDR3 with reference TRBV5-6 and TRBJ2-1 gives the whole variable domain DAGVTQSPTHLIKTRGQQVTLRCSPKSGHDTVSWYQQALGQGPQFIFQYYEEEERQRGNFPDRFSGHQFPNYSSELNVNALLLGDSALYLCASSRTSGTANEQFFGPGTRLTVL.

The genes are TRBV4-2 and TRBJ2-3; D gene ambiguous. Germline V gene lookup returns CDR1 LGHNA and CDR2 YNFKEQ. Trimming cost V 0 bases and J 2 bases, with 18 bases left between them. This CDR3 region has 18 residues. The DNA of the CDR3 is TGTGCCAGCAGCCAAGATGGTTCGCGCAGCAGATCCACAGATACGCAGTATTTT. Translation: CASSQDGSRSRSTDTQYF.

The genes are TRBV2 and TRBJ1-1, with D possibly matching TRBD1 (6 bases). The CDR3 spans 17 residues. The germline V and J ends were trimmed by 2 bases and 0 bases, with 16 bases remaining between them. Per the germline V gene, CDR1 is SNHLY and CDR2 is FYNNEI. The CDR3: CASSENGQPPMNTEAFF. The CDR3 nucleotides are TGTGCCAGCAGTGAAAACGGACAGCCGCCCATGAACACTGAAGCTTTCTTT.

The chain combines TRBV7-3 with TRBJ1-2; no firm D call. CDR1 is SGHTA, CDR2 FQGTGA, per germline. This CDR3 comprises 13 residues. Trimming removed 4 bases from V and 13 bases from J, with 19 bases in between. The CDR3 protein is CASSSRDQTEFTF. The CDR3 bases are TGTGCCAGCAGCTCGCGGGATCAGACGGAGTTCACCTTC.

The chain joins TRBV5-1 to TRBJ2-6, with D perhaps TRBD1 (6 bases). Germline CDR1 is SGHRS and CDR2 is YFSETQ. Trimming removed 7 bases from V and 0 bases from J, with 17 bases in between. This CDR3 comprises 17 residues. The CDR3 loop reads CASHLGHGSSGANVLTF. CDR3 sequence (DNA): TGCGCCAGCCACTTGGGACACGGAAGCTCTGGGGCCAACGTCCTGACTTTC.

Points on this clonotype: At one end the junction does not follow the germline gene, possibly because of a read error. This sequence joins TRBV7-9 and TRBJ1-1; TRBD1 aligns across 8 bases. The CDR3 contains 17 residues. Germline CDR1 SEHNR, CDR2 FQNEAQ (reference sequence). CDR3 sequence: CAGSLVTGAYGNTEAFF. CDR3 coding DNA: TGTGCCGGCAGCTTAGTGACAGGGGCGTATGGGAACACTGAAGCTTTCTTT.

In its sample, this clonotype was seen a few times. This sequence joins TRBV6-1 and TRBJ2-4, with D tentatively TRBD1 (6 bases). The CDR3 loop spans 17 amino acids. CDR1 is MNHNS and CDR2 is SASEGT in the germline V gene. Trimming shortened V by 5 bases and J by 3 bases, and 20 bases separated the two germline ends. The CDR3 loop is CASSTNQGGSDKNIQYF. Written as DNA, the CDR3 is TGTGCCAGCAGTACGAACCAAGGGGGAAGTGACAAAAACATTCAGTACTTC.

As for this clonotype: Germline and junction disagree at one end, which may indicate a read error. The CDR3 sequence is CASSFMGTNTPLHF. In nucleotides, the CDR3 is TGTGCCAGCAGTTTTATGGGAACTAATACACCCCTCCACTTT. V and J are TRBV12-3 or TRBV12-4 and TRBJ1-6, with D hard to call. The CDR3 consists of 14 residues.

The chain employs TRBV14 and TRBJ1-1; D possibly corresponds to TRBD1 (6 bases). This CDR3 comprises 13 residues. The V gene lost 4 bases and the J gene lost 2 bases, with 8 bases spanning the gap. The V gene's germline CDR1 is SGHDN and CDR2 FVKESK. The CDR3 protein is CASSRDINTEAFF. As DNA, the CDR3 is TGTGCCAGCAGCCGGGACATCAACACTGAAGCTTTCTTT.

V and J are TRBV2 and TRBJ1-1; D unresolved. The CDR3 extends over 12 amino acids. V lost 6 bases, J lost 5 bases, and 10 bases lay in between. Per the germline V gene, CDR1 is SNHLY and CDR2 is FYNNEI. The chain's CDR3 is CASSRSGTEAFF. CDR3 coding DNA: TGTGCCAGCAGCCGATCGGGGACTGAAGCTTTCTTT.

In the case of this clonotype: This likely comes from a read error, as the CDR3 has no conserved phenylalanine or tryptophan at its end. The genes are TRBV12-3 or TRBV12-4 and TRBJ2-7; TRBD1 is a possible D gene (6 bases). Between the trimmed V and J ends, which lost 5 bases and 5 bases, there was a span of 16 bases. CDR3 length: 14 residues. CDR3 in amino acids: CASSVRGRGDEQYL. The CDR3 DNA reads as TGTGCCAGCAGTGTCCGGGGCAGGGGAGACGAGCAGTACTTA.

The chain carries TRBV20-1 and TRBJ2-1; D remains unclear. V lost 0 bases to trimming and J lost 8 bases, with 17 bases between them. CDR3 length: 15 amino acids. CDR1 is DFQATT, CDR2 SNEGSKA, per germline (reference sequence). CDR3 sequence reads: CSARERTTQPHEQFF. DNA for the CDR3: TGCAGTGCTAGAGAGAGAACCACCCAACCGCATGAGCAGTTCTTC.

Only a few counts were recorded for this clonotype. The chain employs TRBV20-1 and TRBJ2-4; a possible D gene is TRBD2 (5 bases). Trimming removed 7 bases from V and 5 bases from J, with 18 bases in between. The CDR3 extends over 14 amino acids. Germline CDR1 reads DFQATT; CDR2 reads SNEGSKA (reference sequence). The CDR3, as DNA: TGCAGTGTACCCCTCCTAGCCGGCCAAAACATTCAGTACTTC. Translating gives CSVPLLAGQNIQYF.

V gene TRBV27 combines with J gene TRBJ2-1; D not resolved. Looked up from germline, CDR1 is MNHEY and CDR2 is SMNVEV (reference sequence). Trimming shortened V by 3 bases and J by 4 bases, and 13 bases separated the two germline ends. This CDR3 comprises 15 residues. In DNA, the CDR3 is TGTGCCAGCAGTTTTTACAGATCCACGTACAATGAGCAGTTCTTC. This encodes CASSFYRSTYNEQFF.

The CDR3 DNA reads as TGTGCCAGCAGACGCTCAGGGGGAAAGGCGGATTCACCCCTCCACTTT. Its translation is CASRRSGGKADSPLHF. This chain links TRBV6-5 with TRBJ1-6, with TRBD1 matching 7 bases. V lost 6 bases, J lost 8 bases, and 13 bases stayed unmatched. Germline V gives CDR1 MNHEY, CDR2 SVGAGI. This CDR3 is 16 amino acids long.

The chain carries TRBV29-1 and TRBJ1-1, with a possible D match to TRBD1 (6 bases). The germline gives CDR1 SQVTM, CDR2 ANQGSEA. CDR3 length: 13 amino acids. V lost 8 bases to trimming and J lost 3 bases, with 16 bases between them. The CDR3 reads CSPTPTGYTEAFF. CDR3 bases: TGCAGCCCGACCCCCACAGGGTACACTGAAGCTTTCTTT.

The V and J genes are TRBV29-1 and TRBJ2-3; perhaps TRBD1 as D (6 bases). The V gene's germline CDR1 is SQVTM and CDR2 ANQGSEA. The germline V and J ends were trimmed by 5 bases and 7 bases, with 13 bases remaining between them. This CDR3 is 12 amino acids long. Written as DNA, the CDR3 is TGCAGCGTTCACATCAGGGGAAATACGCAGTATTTT. Translated: CSVHIRGNTQYF.

This clonotype was seen a few times. The rearrangement joins TRBV20-1 to TRBJ2-3, with 8 bases matching TRBD2. The CDR3 runs to 13 residues. V lost 6 bases to trimming and J lost 4 bases; unmatched junction nucleotides: 6. Germline assignment: CDR1 DFQATT and CDR2 SNEGSKA (reference sequence). The CDR3 DNA is TGCAGTGCCCCGAGAGCGGGAGCAGATACGCAGTATTTT. It specifies CSAPRAGADTQYF.

This clonotype was seen only a few times. This chain connects TRBV12-3 or TRBV12-4 to TRBJ2-7; 7 positions agree with TRBD1. With the DNA end fitting TRBJ2-5 better, the J assignment may be wrong. The CDR3 is made up of 14 amino acids. Written as DNA, the CDR3 is TGTGCCAGCAGCCCTGGGACAGACAAGGGGACCCAGTACTTC. Its translation: CASSPGTDKGTQYF.